The entry that follows covers one TCR beta chain sequence. Its matching antigen is unknown. Trimming took 3 bases from V and 6 from J, leaving 24 bases between them. Per the germline V gene, CDR1 is SGHTS and CDR2 is YDEGEE. This CDR3 has 17 residues. These data belong to a study of vaccination effects on CD4 cells after COVID-19. Once cultured for approximately 10 days, the cells underwent separation to obtain CD4+ T cells. Both day 3 and day 7 saw half the medium replaced with IL-2 medium. Broader study findings: Among infection- and vaccine-induced clones, marked clonal contraction occurred late after vaccination.

The protocol was immunoSEQ multiplex PCR, while the TCRdb copy is restricted to in-frame clones and leaves out a portion. The sample shows 70,000 to 85,000 clones, around 77% of them seen only once. The chain recombines TRBV5-8 with TRBJ1-2, with D hard to call. The sequences come from CD4+ T cells from PBMCs cultured without peptide, collected before COVID-19 vaccination. This sequence originates from a human donor who received a COVID-19 vaccine. The CDR3 protein is CASSYAGLRGSWNGYTF. The CDR3 region has the DNA TGTGCCAGCAGCTACGCCGGATTGAGAGGGAGTTGGAATGGCTACACCTTC.